The following is a T cell receptor beta chain sequence with its context. Its antigen is not yet known. No base qualities exist here, and no much larger clone lies one base off it. The data belong to a study of blood T cell repertoires in COVID-19 (dated by TCRdb to the early 2020s). Background for the entire study: Collaborator samples came from the United States, Italy and Spain and covered acute and convalescent phases of COVID-19. The material from the prospective study consisted of cDNA or gDNA derived from T cells, B-cell-depleted T cells, or PBMCs. The dataset comprised deeply sampled blood TCRbeta repertoires from subjects exposed to, actively infected with, or recovered from COVID-19. A freely available public database, intended as a resource for researchers studying the immune response to SARS-CoV-2, is where the repertoires were released. The samples were drawn from the first 160 participants of the ongoing ImmuneRACE study and from 1,254 subjects provided by 6 global collaborators. The sample metadata nearly always contained a de-identified subject ID, COVID-19 status, age in years and sex. Where available, HLA class I and class II types were obtained from metadata supplied by the sample provider rather than from assay-based typing. Findings and caveats that apply to the study as a whole: How much clinical and demographic metadata was included differed by source and by participant, and the metadata was provided uncurated.

The germline V gene sets CDR1 to SGHRS and CDR2 to YFSETQ. Measured from the cysteine to the phenylalanine, the CDR3 is 16 residues long. The kept DNA is CDR3 alone, 48 bases in frame from the first base. V has 6 bases trimmed and J has 2 bases trimmed; junction bases matching no gene number 12. Each collaborating institution followed its own protocols to collect whole blood in K2EDTA tubes. For TCRbeta analysis, collaborator samples were shipped as frozen whole blood, as isolated PBMCs, or as DNA extracted from either sample type. TCRbeta CDR3 regions were amplified from genomic DNA using the immunoSEQ Assay, a bias-controlled multiplex PCR. Per the authors' processing: The number of nucleated cells in each sample was estimated from the amplification of reference gene primers within the assay. To quantify the absolute abundance of each unique TCRbeta CDR3 rearrangement, sequence reads were collapsed and filtered. For each sample, productive Simpson clonality was calculated as the square root of Simpson's diversity index across productive rearrangements. Not all clones reach the TCRdb copy of this immuneACCESS table, which keeps in-frame sequences only. Checked studies attribute under half of the gap to unresolved V genes and leave the rest unexplained. The V and J calls and clone size come from that table; D and trimming were worked out from the DNA. Across this sample there are about 110,000 clones, with 81% seen only once. The leading ten clones occupy 30% to 45% of the sample.

The chain links TRBV5-1 with TRBJ2-7, with 9 middle bases fitting TRBD1. This sequence originates from an older man with acute or convalescent COVID-19. Sequenced input: peripheral blood. In nucleotide form, the sequence is TGCGCCAGCACCTCCGGCCCACAGGGGGCCCCCTACGAGCAGTACTTC. It encodes CASTSGPQGAPYEQYF.